The next 18 T cell receptor beta chains were all read from a single sample in a study of cytomegalovirus exposure and HLA in healthy donors. In the PCR, 60 Vbeta and 13 Jbeta primers were used. The repertoire was sequenced with immunoSEQ multiplex PCR; TCRdb's copy has only in-frame clones and lacks some. Here the sample table reports roughly 120,000 clones. What was sequenced was PBMCs. The source is a man aged 25 to 40 in good health and CMV-seronegative.

The chain combines TRBV30 with TRBJ2-5, with TRBD1 as a possible D gene (5 bases). Near its end, the DNA agrees better with TRBJ2-7, so the J call may be wrong. CDR1 and CDR2 (germline): GTSNPN, SVGIG (reference sequence). This CDR3 region has 14 residues. Here the CDR3 DNA reads TGTGCCTGGGGGCAAGGGGTAGAGCCCTACGAGCAGTACTTC. Translated, it gives CAWGQGVEPYEQYF.

Regarding this clone: One end of the junction fails to match germline, which may point to a read error. Within the sample, other DNA sequences also encode this same CDR3. This rearrangement joins TRBV6-1 to TRBJ2-5; D might be TRBD1 (6 bases). The length of the CDR3 is 15 residues. Germline V gene lookup returns CDR1 MNHNS and CDR2 SASEGT. The CDR3 region is CASSEAGQTQETQYF. The CDR3 DNA sequence: TGTGCCAGCAGCGAAGCCGGACAGACGCAAGAGACCCAGTACTTC.

The DNA for the CDR3 is TGTGCCAGCAGCTTCGACTACCAAGATACGCAGTATTTT. This encodes CASSFDYQDTQYF. The rearrangement uses TRBV7-9 and TRBJ2-3; tentative D call: TRBD2 (5 bases). The length of the CDR3 is 13 residues. CDR1 and CDR2 from the germline V gene are SEHNR and FQNEAQ (reference sequence). Trimming stripped 3 bases from V and 5 bases from J, with 9 bases between.

Regarding this clone: The junction shows a germline mismatch at one end, possibly a read error. This chain joins TRBV6-6 and TRBJ1-1; 7 bases map to TRBD1. Germline-derived CDR1 and CDR2 are MNHNY and SVGAGI (reference sequence). The CDR3 length is 14 residues. In DNA, the CDR3 is TGTGCCAGCAGTTACTCGACAGGGAGCACTGAAACTTTCTTT. Translated: CASSYSTGSTETFF.

V gene TRBV6-4 combines with J gene TRBJ1-5; TRBD1 matches 8 bases. The germline CDR1 and CDR2 sequences are MRHNA and SNTAGT. Trimming at V came to 0 bases and at J to 2 bases, leaving 0 bases not matched to a gene. The CDR3 runs 15 residues. CDR3 residues: CASSDSTGGNQPQHF. CDR3 in DNA: TGTGCCAGCAGTGACTCGACAGGGGGCAATCAGCCCCAGCATTTT.

The chain couples TRBV9 to TRBJ1-6, with D possibly TRBD1 on 6 matching bases. The CDR3 length is 14 residues. Germline CDR1 reads SGDLS; CDR2 reads YYNGEE. V lost 3 bases and J 7 bases, leaving 11 bases between the germline ends. The CDR3 protein is CASSEGDKNSPLHF. The CDR3 DNA reads TGTGCCAGCAGCGAAGGGGACAAGAATTCACCCCTCCACTTT.

The chain links TRBV6-1 to TRBJ1-3; D call uncertain. The V gene lost 2 bases and the J gene lost 0 bases, with 11 bases spanning the gap. Germline V lookup: CDR1 MNHNS, CDR2 SASEGT. The CDR3 has 16 amino acids. The CDR3 loop is CASSEPGKGSGNTIYF. DNA of the CDR3: TGTGCCAGCAGTGAACCGGGGAAGGGCTCTGGAAACACCATATATTTT.

The rearrangement uses TRBV4-2 and TRBJ2-7; tentative D call: TRBD2 (6 bases). The CDR3 contains 13 residues. V gave up 6 bases and J gave up 7 bases, with 16 bases separating them. Germline V lookup: CDR1 LGHNA, CDR2 YNFKEQ. This CDR3 reads CASRLFGGGEQYF. The DNA for the CDR3 is TGTGCCAGCAGGCTTTTCGGGGGTGGAGAGCAGTACTTC.

The chain recombines TRBV19 with TRBJ1-1; D not resolved. The V gene's germline CDR1 is LNHDA and CDR2 SQIVND (reference sequence). The CDR3 is 10 amino acids. Trimming left V 5 bases short and J 11 bases short, with 9 bases between. In DNA form, the CDR3 reads TGTGCCAGTAGTCGGGGAACGGCTTTCTTT. Translated: CASSRGTAFF.

V and J are TRBV27 and TRBJ2-5; TRBD2 matches 8 bases. The germline V gene encodes CDR1 MNHEY and CDR2 SMNVEV (reference sequence). This CDR3 is 17 amino acids long. With V trimmed by 2 bases and J by 5 bases, 13 bases remained unmatched. The CDR3 protein is CASSLSSGIVIGETQYF. As DNA, the CDR3 is TGTGCCAGCAGTTTAAGTAGCGGGATAGTTATCGGGGAGACCCAGTACTTC.

The V call is TRBV19, the J call TRBJ1-1, with 7 bases identical to TRBD1. V shed 3 bases, J shed 11 bases, and the junction held 6 bases outside the gene matches. The CDR3 totals 12 residues. Per the germline V gene, CDR1 is LNHDA and CDR2 is SQIVND (reference sequence). The chain's CDR3 is CASSILGQEAFF. CDR3 sequence (DNA): TGTGCCAGTAGTATCCTCGGACAGGAGGCTTTCTTT.

The chain combines TRBV28 with TRBJ2-7; 7 bases are a match to TRBD2. Germline V gene data show CDR1 as MDHEN and CDR2 as SYDVKM. J lost 3 bases, V lost 5 bases, and 10 bases had no gene match. The CDR3 loop spans 15 amino acids. CDR3 in DNA: TGTGCCAGCAGTCCCCGGGCAGGGAGGGTCTACGAGCAGTACTTC. It specifies CASSPRAGRVYEQYF.

CDR3 coding DNA: TGTGCCTGGAATCGGCACCCCCCCGACAGGGTCTGGAATGAGCAGTTCTTC. Amino acids: CAWNRHPPDRVWNEQFF. J is TRBJ2-1 and V is TRBV30, with 7 bases fitting TRBD1. Germline loops: CDR1 GTSNPN, CDR2 SVGIG (reference sequence). CDR3 length equals 17 residues. Trimming took 4 bases from V and 7 from J; bases not matched to a gene: 19.

The V call is TRBV7-8, the J call TRBJ1-1; TRBD1 might be the D (6 bases). From germline, CDR1 is SGHVS and CDR2 FQNEAQ. V was cut by 1 base and J by 3 bases, with 6 bases left in between. The CDR3 runs to 13 residues. The CDR3 reads CASSLGTDTEAFF. The CDR3 DNA sequence: TGTGCCAGCAGCTTAGGGACAGACACTGAAGCTTTCTTT.

The chain recombines TRBV11-2 with TRBJ2-7, with a weak D call TRBD1 (6 bases). The CDR3 consists of 16 residues. The V end lost 0 bases, the J end lost 0 bases, and 12 bases lay between the germline ends. CDR1 and CDR2 (germline): SGHAT, FQNNGV. Written as DNA, the CDR3 is TGTGCCAGCAGCTTAGATCGTCGAGGGGGCTCCTACGAGCAGTACTTC. It encodes CASSLDRRGGSYEQYF.

DNA of the CDR3: TGTGCCAGCAGTTTGGAAATTAGCGGCGAGCAGTACTTC. Protein sequence: CASSLEISGEQYF. The chain carries TRBV28 and TRBJ2-7, with D perhaps matching TRBD2 (6 bases). The CDR3 has 13 amino acids. CDR1 MDHEN and CDR2 SYDVKM come from the germline V gene. The ends were cut back, 3 bases at V and 6 bases at J, with 12 bases in the middle.

This chain joins TRBV7-9 and TRBJ2-1; no reliable D call. The length of the CDR3 is 15 residues. Trimming shortened V by 6 bases and J by 7 bases, and 19 bases separated the two germline ends. The V gene's germline CDR1 is SEHNR and CDR2 FQNEAQ (reference sequence). Here the CDR3 DNA reads TGTGCCAGCAGGACATCTTGGAAGGAACGAAATGAGCAGTTCTTC. It translates to CASRTSWKERNEQFF.

This chain connects TRBV10-3 to TRBJ1-5, with 7 bases that match TRBD1. CDR3 length: 19 amino acids. CDR1 ENHRY and CDR2 SYGVKD come from the germline V gene. With V trimmed by 10 bases and J by 0 bases, 21 bases remained unmatched. The CDR3 nucleotides are TGTGCCAAGGGGTATCAAGGGGGCCTTAACTTTAATAGCAATCAGCCCCAGCATTTT. Translated, it gives CAKGYQGGLNFNSNQPQHF.